This T cell receptor (beta chain) emerged from a study of blood T cell repertoires in COVID-19. Across the whole study: The United States, Italy and Spain provided the acute and convalescent COVID-19 samples. T cells, B-cell-depleted T cells, or PBMCs provided the cDNA or gDNA that served as material.

Original processing methods: It was from reference gene primer amplification that nucleated cell counts were estimated. The assay was immunoSEQ multiplex PCR, and TCRdb's table has in-frame clones only and misses some. V, J and clone size were drawn from that table, and D and trimming were deduced from the DNA. Counted here are about 230,000 clones, around 82% occurring once; the ten biggest clones make up about 4.5%. CDR1 and CDR2 from the germline V gene are SGHDN and FVKESK. The CDR3 covers 15 residues. Trimming shortened V by 3 bases and J by 9 bases, and 15 bases separated the two germline ends.

This clonotype was obtained from a middle-aged man with active or convalescent COVID-19. V usage is TRBV14 and J usage is TRBJ1-6; a possible D gene is TRBD1 (6 bases). The sequencing sample was made of peripheral blood. The DNA for the CDR3 is TGTGCCAGCAGCCAGCATGGGGGCGCGGGTTCACCCCTCCACTTT. Its protein product is CASSQHGGAGSPLHF.